These 27 T cell receptor beta chains came from one sample sequenced in a study of tumor-infiltrating lymphocytes in primary liver carcinoma. Using a constant-region primer together with ProtoScript II reverse transcriptase, TCR beta cDNA was made from 500 ng of total RNA. Libraries of TCR beta came from three nested multiplex PCR rounds with slightly modified ARM-PCR. TRBV1-TRBV30 forward primers paired with a C-beta reverse primer drove the first two PCR rounds, around 9 cycles each. TCRdb re-called the multiplex PCR reads with MiXCR, one entry per CDR3 protein. The sample shows tens of thousands of distinct CDR3 sequences, over 70% of them seen only once. Co-extraction of RNA and DNA was performed on about 19-33 mg of unsorted bulk tissue. Sequenced: liver tumor tissue from sampling region 2. The subset here: tumor region T2, inferior pole. These receptors were obtained from a man between 35 and 55 years old with primary liver carcinoma and hepatitis B virus infection.

To note about this clonotype: Sequence at one end of the junction differs from germline and may be a read error. V usage is TRBV12-3 or TRBV12-4 and J usage is TRBJ1-3; weak D call: TRBD1 (5 bases). This CDR3 has 11 residues. The CDR3 sequence is CARSQGNSIYF. The CDR3 nucleotides read TGTGCCAGGAGTCAGGGAAACAGCATATATTTT.

On this clonotype: The final CDR3 position lacks the conserved phenylalanine or tryptophan, pointing to a likely read error. V usage is TRBV11-3 and J usage is TRBJ1-1, with 7 bases matching TRBD1. The CDR3 loop spans 13 amino acids. CDR1 and CDR2 (germline): SGHNT, YENEEA. The CDR3 DNA sequence: TGTGCCAGCATCTTAGCAGGGGGAACTGAAGCTTTCATT. This sequence encodes CASILAGGTEAFI.

This clonotype was found a few times. One end of the junction does not line up with germline, which may come from a read error. The chain carries TRBV11-2 and TRBJ2-7; D remains unclear. The V gene's germline CDR1 is SGHAT and CDR2 FQNNGV. The CDR3 totals 17 residues. In nucleotides, the CDR3 is TGTGCCAGCAGCTTAGACCCACTTTTGTCCCTCTCCTACGAGCAGTATTTC. Translated: CASSLDPLLSLSYEQYF. Looking up the rest from reference TRBV11-2 and TRBJ2-7 gives the full variable domain: EAGVAQSPRYKIIEKRQSVAFWCNPISGHATLYWYQQILGQGPKLLIQFQNNGVVDDSQLPKDRFSAERLKGVDSTLKIQPAKLEDSAVYLCASSLDPLLSLSYEQYFGPGTRLTVT.

Only a few counts were recorded for this clonotype. One end of the junction is discordant with germline, which a read error may explain. The chain employs TRBV4-2 and TRBJ2-7, with TRBD2 matching 11 bases. The germline gives CDR1 LGHNA, CDR2 YNFKEQ. The CDR3 consists of 16 residues. This chain's CDR3 is CASSQVTSGSSYEQYF. The DNA for the CDR3 is TGTGCCAGTAGCCAAGTCACTAGCGGGAGCTCCTACGAGCAGTACTTC.

This clonotype occurred many times. This chain joins TRBV29-1 and TRBJ2-5; 8 positions match TRBD1. This CDR3 is built from 11 residues. The germline V gene has CDR1 SQVTM and CDR2 ANQGSEA. With V trimmed by 8 bases and J by 9 bases, 8 bases remained unmatched. The DNA for the CDR3 is TGCAGCCTTGGACAGGGAGATCCCCAGTACTTC. It is translated as CSLGQGDPQYF.

As to this clonotype: One end of the junction does not line up with germline, which may come from a read error. This rearrangement joins TRBV12-3 or TRBV12-4 to TRBJ2-3, with D perhaps matching TRBD1 (5 bases). The length of the CDR3 is 14 residues. CDR3 residues: CASSLLQDKDTRYF. For the CDR3, the DNA is TGTGCCAGCAGCCTCCTACAGGATAAAGATACGCGGTATTTT.

As for this clonotype: An end of the junction does not agree with germline; a read error may underlie this. The V call is TRBV4-1, the J call TRBJ2-7; maybe TRBD2 (6 bases). The CDR3 length is 13 residues. Looked up from germline, CDR1 is MGHRA and CDR2 is YSYEKL. The CDR3 region has the DNA TGCGCTAGCAGCCGGGACTTCAACTACGAGCAGTACTTC. The encoded protein is CASSRDFNYEQYF.

This clonotype was seen just once. The chain links TRBV11-2 to TRBJ2-2, with D possibly TRBD1 on 6 matching bases. CDR3 length: 13 amino acids. The V gene lost 10 bases and the J gene lost 12 bases, with 21 bases spanning the gap. Germline CDR1 reads SGHAT; CDR2 reads FQNNGV. The CDR3 nucleotides are TGTGCCACGGGACATGGGAACACCAGGAAGCTGTTTTTT. This translates into CATGHGNTRKLFF.

A remark on this clonotype: The limits of the CDR3 on the DNA are not certain, so only TCRdb's listed CDR3 is given. The chain recombines TRBV5-4 with TRBJ1-3. Per germline, CDR1 SGHNT and CDR2 YYREEE (reference sequence). Including both end residues, the CDR3 is 15 amino acids long. CDR3 loop: CASILGSGAGNTIYF.

As concerns this clonotype: The junction does not match germline at one end; this may be a read error. This chain uses TRBV11-2 with TRBJ2-3, with 10 bases lining up with TRBD2. Looked up from germline, CDR1 is SGHAT and CDR2 is FQNNGV. The CDR3 consists of 16 residues. The CDR3 region is CANSIEGLAWTNTQYF. The DNA of the CDR3 is TGTGCCAACAGCATAGAGGGACTAGCGTGGACAAATACGCAGTATTTT.

Note on this clonotype: A single base separates this from a much larger clone, so it may be a read error. V gene TRBV30 combines with J gene TRBJ2-2; TRBD1 agrees at 7 bases. Germline values: CDR1 GTSNPN, CDR2 SVGIG (reference sequence). The CDR3 contains 14 residues. The CDR3 protein is CAWSKGAWDGELSF. The CDR3 DNA is TGTGCCTGGAGTAAGGGGGCTTGGGACGGGGAGCTGTCTTTT.

This clonotype was found many times. V is TRBV30 and J is TRBJ2-2, with D tentatively TRBD1 (6 bases). This CDR3 has 17 amino acids. Trimming stripped 3 bases from V and 0 bases from J, with 17 bases between. Germline CDR1 reads GTSNPN; CDR2 reads SVGIG (reference sequence). The CDR3 protein is CAWRFRTARANTGELFF. The CDR3 DNA sequence: TGTGCCTGGAGATTTCGGACAGCCCGAGCGAACACCGGGGAGCTGTTTTTT.

As regards this clonotype: The conserved phenylalanine or tryptophan normally closing the CDR3 is absent here, so this likely arose from a read error. No DNA is shown, since the ends of the CDR3 on it are uncertain; the CDR3 is the one TCRdb lists. V and J are TRBV6-1 and TRBJ2-5; the table's D call, TRBD1, has no DNA check behind it. 14 amino acids form the CDR3, both terminal residues included. Germline values: CDR1 MNHNS, CDR2 SASEGT. CDR3 residues: CASSLIPLQETQHI.

As to this clonotype: The germline gene is not matched at one end of the junction; a read error may be the cause. The J gene is TRBJ2-3, the V gene TRBV10-3; no firm D call. TRBJ1-5 explains the end of the DNA better; the J call may be wrong. This CDR3 is 13 amino acids long. The germline gives CDR1 ENHRY, CDR2 SYGVKD. The CDR3: CAVSEDATDTQHF. For the CDR3, the DNA is TGTGCCGTCAGTGAAGACGCCACAGATACGCAGCATTTT.

This clonotype showed up just a few times. With a much larger clone just one base away, this may be a read error. The chain joins TRBV5-1 to TRBJ2-2, with D perhaps matching TRBD1 (6 bases). Germline lookup yields CDR1 SGHRS and CDR2 YFSETQ. The length of the CDR3 is 13 residues. CDR3 coding DNA: TGCGTCAGCAGCTTACAGGGAGCCGGGGAGCTGTTTTTT. Translated, it gives CVSSLQGAGELFF.

About this clonotype itself: Without the conserved terminal phenylalanine or tryptophan, this CDR3 likely stems from a read error. The genes are TRBV7-9 and TRBJ2-7, with TRBD2 as a possible D gene (5 bases). The CDR3 loop spans 14 amino acids. Germline loops: CDR1 SEHNR, CDR2 FQNEAQ (reference sequence). The DNA for the CDR3 is TGTGCCATCAGCCCCACCAACCGGGACTACGAGCAGTACTCC. The encoded protein is CAISPTNRDYEQYS.

The chain uses TRBV29-1 and TRBJ2-7; possibly TRBD1 or TRBD2 for D (5 bases each). The length of the CDR3 is 14 residues. V was clipped by 5 bases and J by 4 bases, with 18 bases between them. Germline V lookup: CDR1 SQVTM, CDR2 ANQGSEA. CDR3 region: CSVITGGNPYEQYF. The CDR3 DNA reads TGCAGCGTTATAACAGGAGGCAACCCGTACGAGCAGTACTTC.

With regard to this clonotype: The junction shows a germline mismatch at one end, possibly a read error. The CDR3 here is CATSVDREGYTF. For the CDR3, the DNA is TGTGCCACCAGTGTAGACAGGGAGGGCTACACCTTC. The chain links TRBV6-1 to TRBJ1-2, with TRBD1 identical over 7 bases. The CDR3 has 12 amino acids. Germline assignment: CDR1 MNHNS and CDR2 SASEGT.

In the case of this clonotype: A much larger clone lies a single base off, so this may be a read error. This chain's CDR3 is CASALMRGDTQYF. DNA for the CDR3: TGCGCCAGCGCACTCATGAGGGGCGATACGCAGTATTTT. The chain links TRBV5-1 to TRBJ2-3; either TRBD1 or TRBD2 may fit D (5 bases each). Between the trimmed V and J ends, which lost 7 bases and 6 bases, there was a span of 15 bases. CDR1 and CDR2 from the germline V gene are SGHRS and YFSETQ. This CDR3 has 13 residues.

This clonotype was counted many times. The chain carries TRBV13 and TRBJ2-5; D unclear. This CDR3 contains 13 residues. The germline V gene encodes CDR1 PRHDT and CDR2 FYEKMQ (reference sequence). V was shortened by 4 bases and J by 4 bases, with 10 bases between the two germline ends. The CDR3 bases are TGTGCCAGCAGCTCGGTGGTAGGAGAGACCCAGTACTTC. It is translated as CASSSVVGETQYF.

As to this clonotype: The junction and the germline gene differ at one end; a read error may be behind it. The J gene is TRBJ2-1, the V gene TRBV11-2, with TRBD2 matching over 8 bases. Germline CDR1 is SGHAT and CDR2 is FQNNGV. The CDR3 consists of 16 residues. The CDR3 loop is CASCFDIGLAMGERFF. In nucleotides, the CDR3 is TGTGCCAGCTGCTTTGATATCGGACTAGCCATGGGTGAGCGGTTCTTC.

This clonotype was seen a few times. This sequence may be a read error, since a much larger clone differs from it by one base. CDR3 in DNA: TGTGCCAGCAGCTTAGTAACCCATGAGCAGTTCTTC. This codes for CASSLVTHEQFF. The rearrangement uses TRBV7-9 and TRBJ2-1; D gene ambiguous. This CDR3 spans 12 amino acids. V dropped 1 base and J dropped 8 bases, with 6 bases sitting between them. CDR1 is SEHNR and CDR2 is FQNEAQ in the germline V gene (reference sequence).

This clonotype has a count of ten or more. This chain joins TRBV10-2 and TRBJ2-1, with no clear D. The CDR3 totals 13 residues. CDR1 and CDR2 (germline): WSHSY, SAAADI. V was pared by 5 bases and J by 1 base, with 6 bases between. The CDR3 sequence: CASSTESYNEQFF. CDR3 DNA sequence: TGCGCCAGCAGTACAGAGTCCTACAATGAGCAGTTCTTC.

This clonotype was recorded a few times. The rearrangement joins TRBV7-9 to TRBJ2-5; D may be TRBD1 or TRBD2 (6 bases each). CDR1 is SEHNR and CDR2 is FQNEAQ in the germline V gene (reference sequence). The CDR3 contains 18 residues. V lost 2 bases and J 5 bases, leaving 24 bases between the germline ends. This CDR3 is CASSLLGALTSFGETQYF. For the CDR3, the DNA is TGTGCCAGCAGCTTACTGGGGGCCCTTACTAGCTTTGGGGAGACCCAGTACTTC.

This clonotype was seen only once. This likely comes from a read error, as the CDR3 has no conserved phenylalanine or tryptophan at its end. The rearrangement links TRBV12-3 or TRBV12-4 to TRBJ1-6, with 7 bases lining up with TRBD1. The CDR3 runs 15 residues. CDR3 protein: CVSSFTTGRNSPLHV. In DNA, the CDR3 is TGTGTCAGCAGTTTCACGACAGGGCGTAATTCACCCCTCCACGTT.

With respect to this clonotype: Without the conserved terminal phenylalanine or tryptophan, this CDR3 likely stems from a read error. V and J are TRBV13 and TRBJ1-2; tentatively, D is TRBD1 (5 bases). Germline V gene lookup returns CDR1 PRHDT and CDR2 FYEKMQ (reference sequence). The CDR3 is 14 amino acids. In DNA, the CDR3 is TGTGCCAACAGCTTCTCCAGGGAGGCGTATGGCTACACCTCC. It is translated as CANSFSREAYGYTS.

This clonotype was seen at least ten times. The chain is built from TRBV5-1 and TRBJ2-1; D is unresolved. V lost 5 bases and J 8 bases, leaving 8 bases between the germline ends. The CDR3 is made up of 11 amino acids. From germline, CDR1 is SGHRS and CDR2 YFSETQ. The CDR3 protein is CASSSSYEQFF. As DNA, the CDR3 is TGCGCCAGCAGTTCATCATATGAGCAGTTCTTC.